The 11 T cell receptor beta chains below all came from one sample that was sequenced in a study of T cell responses to AZD1222 COVID-19 vaccine. Assay: immunoSEQ multiplex PCR; the TCRdb copy retains only in-frame clones and omits some. The repertoire consists of 110,000 or so clones, with approximately 89% occurring once and the leading ten covering 6.5%. Source: peripheral blood, taken 28 days after the second AZD1222 dose. The source is an adult who received the AZD1222 COVID-19 vaccine.

The chain links TRBV10-3 to TRBJ2-7; D perhaps matches TRBD1 (5 bases). Trimming stripped 6 bases from V and 4 bases from J, with 10 bases between. CDR1 is ENHRY, CDR2 SYGVKD, per germline. This CDR3 is built from 12 residues. The chain's CDR3 is CAIRDTQYEQYF. The CDR3 DNA reads as TGTGCCATCAGGGACACCCAGTACGAGCAGTACTTC.

In this sample, this clone turned up once. This CDR3 reads CASSQDLRTGTGYEQYF. In nucleotides, the CDR3 is TGTGCCAGCAGCCAAGATTTACGGACAGGGACGGGGTACGAGCAGTACTTC. The rearrangement links TRBV4-2 to TRBJ2-7; 8 nucleotides match TRBD1. CDR1 is LGHNA and CDR2 is YNFKEQ in the germline V gene. CDR3 length: 17 amino acids. V shed 0 bases and J 4 bases; nucleotides not matched to a gene: 11.

This chain links TRBV6-2 or TRBV6-3 with TRBJ1-2, with D perhaps matching TRBD1 (5 bases). The germline V gene encodes CDR1 MNHEY and CDR2 SVGEGT. The ends were cut back, 5 bases at V and 2 bases at J, with 18 bases in the middle. The CDR3 contains 16 residues. The CDR3 sequence is CASSTRGIDRNYGYTF. CDR3 nucleotides: TGTGCCAGCAGTACTCGGGGCATCGACAGAAACTATGGCTACACCTTC.

The chain uses TRBV19 and TRBJ1-3; D unresolved. V lost 7 bases and J lost 1, with 8 bases in between. The germline gives CDR1 LNHDA, CDR2 SQIVND (reference sequence). The CDR3 is 13 amino acids. CDR3 sequence: CASNRASGNTIYF. In nucleotides, the CDR3 is TGTGCCAGTAATCGGGCTTCTGGAAACACCATATATTTT.

The chain links TRBV5-6 to TRBJ2-5; D might be TRBD1 (6 bases). Germline CDR1 reads SGHDT; CDR2 reads YYEEEE. V lost 3 bases to trimming and J lost 2 bases, with 8 bases between them. The CDR3 has 13 amino acids. In DNA, the CDR3 is TGTGCCAGCAGCTGGGACATTCAAGAGACCCAGTACTTC. Residues: CASSWDIQETQYF.

The chain employs TRBV4-1 and TRBJ2-3; no firm D call. CDR1 is MGHRA and CDR2 is YSYEKL in the germline V gene. The V gene lost 1 base and the J gene lost 0 bases, with 11 bases spanning the gap. The length of the CDR3 is 16 residues. CDR3 loop: CASSQVHSLSTDTQYF. The DNA of the CDR3 is TGCGCCAGCAGCCAAGTGCACTCGCTTAGCACAGATACGCAGTATTTT.

The V call is TRBV7-2, the J call TRBJ1-4; no clear D gene. The CDR3 loop spans 16 amino acids. V lost 1 base to trimming and J lost 7 bases, with 16 bases between them. Looked up from germline, CDR1 is SGHTA and CDR2 is FQGNSA. DNA of the CDR3: TGTGCCAGCAGCTTAGTCGCCAGGATGAGCGGTGAAAAACTGTTTTTT. Its protein product is CASSLVARMSGEKLFF.

J is TRBJ2-7 and V is TRBV10-3; D perhaps matches TRBD1 (6 bases). Looked up from germline, CDR1 is ENHRY and CDR2 is SYGVKD. Between the trimmed V and J ends, which lost 11 bases and 3 bases, there was a span of 11 bases. CDR3 length: 11 residues. The CDR3 loop is CASLDSYEQYF. The CDR3 coding sequence is TGTGCCTCGTTGGACAGCTACGAGCAGTACTTC.

The V and J genes are TRBV6-2 or TRBV6-3 and TRBJ1-1, with 7 positions matching TRBD1. Unmatched junction bases numbered 4, after V lost 5 bases and J lost 4 bases. Germline CDR1 reads MNHEY; CDR2 reads SVGEGT. The CDR3 is made up of 13 amino acids. The CDR3: CASSQGGGTEAFF. CDR3 coding DNA: TGTGCCAGCAGTCAAGGGGGCGGCACTGAAGCTTTCTTT.

The rearrangement uses TRBV11-2 and TRBJ1-2; D possibly corresponds to TRBD1 (5 bases). CDR3 size: 13 residues. V lost 1 base, J lost 2 bases, and 5 bases lay in between. CDR1 is SGHAT, CDR2 FQNNGV, per germline. CDR3 sequence reads: CASSLAGNYGYTF. The CDR3, as DNA: TGTGCCAGCAGCTTAGCAGGGAACTATGGCTACACCTTC.

The chain employs TRBV19 and TRBJ2-2, with D possibly TRBD1 on 6 matching bases. In germline, CDR1 is LNHDA, CDR2 SQIVND (reference sequence). The CDR3 contains 13 residues. V was shortened by 7 bases and J by 4 bases, with 10 bases between the two germline ends. CDR3 nucleotides: TGTGCCAGTAAAACAGGGCCCACCGGGGAGCTGTTTTTT. This translates into CASKTGPTGELFF.